The TCR beta chain under discussion was sequenced for a study of blood T cell repertoires in COVID-19. The J segment lost 4 bases and the V segment lost 4 bases, leaving 4 bases of the junction unmatched. The germline V gene has CDR1 LNHDA and CDR2 SQIVND (reference sequence). The CDR3 runs to 14 residues. Assay: immunoSEQ multiplex PCR; the TCRdb copy retains only in-frame clones and omits some. Of some 270,000 clones detected, around 87% appear once; the ten largest clones hold 2.1%. The sample taken for sequencing was peripheral blood. The TCR sequence derives from an older woman with COVID-19, enrolled during active disease. The gene calls are TRBV19 and TRBJ2-5; 9 bases agree with TRBD2. The CDR3 here is CASSKLAGRETQYF. The CDR3, as DNA: TGTGCCAGTAGTAAGCTAGCGGGGAGAGAGACCCAGTACTTC.